This TCR beta chain appears in the sequencing data of a study of shared clonotypes between healthy human individuals. The germline V gene has CDR1 SGHVS and CDR2 FQNEAQ. V trimming: 1 base; J trimming: 4 bases; junction bases outside the gene matches: 4. The CDR3 is 14 residues long. Measured with immunoSEQ multiplex PCR; TCRdb has only the in-frame clones, and not every one. Counted here are roughly 410,000 clones, approximately 96% occurring once; the ten biggest clones make up about 0.32%. The source is a man aged 25-45 years in good health. This chain joins TRBV7-8 and TRBJ2-7; 7 bases align to TRBD2. Sequencing was performed on memory CD8+ T cells sorted from blood. Subset indicated: CD45RO+ cells pooled with CCR7-negative TemRA cells. CDR3 DNA sequence: TGTGCCAGCAGCTTAGTCAACGGGGGGTACGAGCAGTACTTC. It is translated as CASSLVNGGYEQYF.